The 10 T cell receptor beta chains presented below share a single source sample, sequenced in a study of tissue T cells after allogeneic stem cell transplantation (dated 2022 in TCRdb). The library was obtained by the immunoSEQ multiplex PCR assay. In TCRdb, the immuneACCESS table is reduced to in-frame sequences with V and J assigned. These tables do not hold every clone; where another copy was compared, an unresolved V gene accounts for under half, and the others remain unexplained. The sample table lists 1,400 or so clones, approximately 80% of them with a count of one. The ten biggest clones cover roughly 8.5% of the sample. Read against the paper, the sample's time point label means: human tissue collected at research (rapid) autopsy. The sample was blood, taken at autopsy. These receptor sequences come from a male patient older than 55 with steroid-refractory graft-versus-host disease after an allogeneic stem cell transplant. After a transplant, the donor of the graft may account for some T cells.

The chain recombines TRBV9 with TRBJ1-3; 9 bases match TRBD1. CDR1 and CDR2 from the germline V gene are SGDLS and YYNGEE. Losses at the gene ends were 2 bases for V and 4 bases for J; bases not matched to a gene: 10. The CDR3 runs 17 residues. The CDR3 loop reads CASSVATTGGLGNTIYF. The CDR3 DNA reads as TGTGCCAGCAGCGTCGCAACGACAGGGGGATTAGGAAACACCATATATTTT.

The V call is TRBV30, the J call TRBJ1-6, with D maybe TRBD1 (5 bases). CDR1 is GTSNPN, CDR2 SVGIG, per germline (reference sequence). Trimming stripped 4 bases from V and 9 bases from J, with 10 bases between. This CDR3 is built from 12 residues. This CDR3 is CAWKQGRSPLHF. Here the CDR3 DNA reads TGTGCCTGGAAGCAGGGCCGTTCACCCCTCCACTTT.

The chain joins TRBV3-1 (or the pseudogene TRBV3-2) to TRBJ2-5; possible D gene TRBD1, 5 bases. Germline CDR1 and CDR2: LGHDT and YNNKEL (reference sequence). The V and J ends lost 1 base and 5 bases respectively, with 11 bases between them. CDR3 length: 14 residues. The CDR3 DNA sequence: TGTGCCAGCAGCCAAGGGACACGGGTGGAGACCCAGTACTTC. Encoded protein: CASSQGTRVETQYF.

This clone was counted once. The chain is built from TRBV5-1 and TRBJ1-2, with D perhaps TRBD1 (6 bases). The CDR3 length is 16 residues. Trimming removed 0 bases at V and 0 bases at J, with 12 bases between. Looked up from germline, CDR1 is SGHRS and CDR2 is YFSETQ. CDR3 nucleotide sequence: TGCGCCAGCAGCTTGGATTGGACAGAGACTAACTATGGCTACACCTTC. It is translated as CASSLDWTETNYGYTF. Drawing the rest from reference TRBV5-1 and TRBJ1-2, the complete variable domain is KAGVTQTPRYLIKTRGQQVTLSCSPISGHRSVSWYQQTPGQGLQFLFEYFSETQRNKGNFPGRFSGRQFSNSRSEMNVSTLELGDSALYLCASSLDWTETNYGYTFGSGTRLTVV.

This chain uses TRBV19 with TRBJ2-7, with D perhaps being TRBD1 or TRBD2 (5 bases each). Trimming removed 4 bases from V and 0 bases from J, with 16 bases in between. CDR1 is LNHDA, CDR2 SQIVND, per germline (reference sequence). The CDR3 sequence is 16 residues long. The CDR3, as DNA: TGTGCCAGTAGTAATTCAAGGGACCCGAGCTCCTACGAGCAGTACTTC. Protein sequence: CASSNSRDPSSYEQYF.

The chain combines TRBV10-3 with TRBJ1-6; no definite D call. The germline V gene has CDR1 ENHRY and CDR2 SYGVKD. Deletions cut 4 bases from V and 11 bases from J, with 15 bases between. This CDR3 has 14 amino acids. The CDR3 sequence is CAISAAGSEAPLHF. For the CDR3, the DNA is TGTGCCATCAGTGCGGCCGGGAGCGAGGCACCCCTCCACTTT.

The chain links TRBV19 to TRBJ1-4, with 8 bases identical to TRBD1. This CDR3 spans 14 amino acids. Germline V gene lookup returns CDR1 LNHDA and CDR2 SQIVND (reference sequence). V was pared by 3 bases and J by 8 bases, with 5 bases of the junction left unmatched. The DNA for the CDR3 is TGTGCCAGTAGTATTCAGACAGGGGAGGAAAAACTGTTTTTT. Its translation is CASSIQTGEEKLFF.

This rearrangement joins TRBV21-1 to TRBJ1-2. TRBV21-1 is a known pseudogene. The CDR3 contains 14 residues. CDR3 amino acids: CASSLPGENYGYTF. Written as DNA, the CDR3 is TGTGCCAGCAGCCTCCCGGGGGAGAACTATGGCTACACCTTC.

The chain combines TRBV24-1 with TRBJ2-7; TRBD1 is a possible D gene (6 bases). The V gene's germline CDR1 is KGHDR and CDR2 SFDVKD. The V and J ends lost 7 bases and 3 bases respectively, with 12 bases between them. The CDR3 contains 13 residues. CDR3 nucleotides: TGTGCCACCAGCCCCATAGGGGGCTACGAGCAGTACTTC. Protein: CATSPIGGYEQYF.

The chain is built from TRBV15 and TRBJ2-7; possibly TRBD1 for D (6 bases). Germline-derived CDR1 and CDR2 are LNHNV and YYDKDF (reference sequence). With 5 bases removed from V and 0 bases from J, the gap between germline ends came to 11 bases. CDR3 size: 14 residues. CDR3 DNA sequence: TGTGCCACCAGCCCTCAGGGGAGCTCCTACGAGCAGTACTTC. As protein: CATSPQGSSYEQYF.